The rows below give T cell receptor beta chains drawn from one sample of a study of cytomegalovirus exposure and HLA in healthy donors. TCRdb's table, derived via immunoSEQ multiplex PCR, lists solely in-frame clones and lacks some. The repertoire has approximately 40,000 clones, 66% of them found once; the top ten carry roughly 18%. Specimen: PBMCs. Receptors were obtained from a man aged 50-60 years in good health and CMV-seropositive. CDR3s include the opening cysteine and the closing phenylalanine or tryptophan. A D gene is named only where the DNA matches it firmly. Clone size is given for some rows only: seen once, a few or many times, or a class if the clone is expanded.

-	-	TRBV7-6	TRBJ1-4	CASSLSLGGEKLFF	TGTGCCAGCAGCTTGTCCCTAGGCGGTGAAAAACTGTTTTTT
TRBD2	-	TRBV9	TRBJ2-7	CASSVEPSGAYEQYF	TGTGCCAGCAGCGTAGAACCTAGCGGAGCCTACGAGCAGTACTTC
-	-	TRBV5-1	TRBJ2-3	CASSLGRGEDTQYF	TGCGCCAGCAGCTTGGGCAGGGGAGAAGATACGCAGTATTTT
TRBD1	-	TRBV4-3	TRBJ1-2	CASSQDRSYGYTF	TGCGCCAGCAGCCAGGACAGGTCATATGGCTACACCTTC
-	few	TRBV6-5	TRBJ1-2	CASSDIYGYTF	TGTGCCAGCAGTGACATCTATGGCTACACCTTC
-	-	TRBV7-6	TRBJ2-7	CASSLTQASYEQYF	TGTGCCAGCAGCTTAACACAGGCTTCCTACGAGCAGTACTTC
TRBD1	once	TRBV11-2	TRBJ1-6	CASSWTGTGGLNSPLHF	TGTGCCAGCAGCTGGACCGGGACAGGGGGCTTGAATTCACCCCTCCACTTT
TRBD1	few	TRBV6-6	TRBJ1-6	CASSPTTGHRGPLHF	TGTGCCAGCAGTCCTACGACAGGGCACCGAGGGCCCCTCCACTTT
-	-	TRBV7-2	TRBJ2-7	CASSALRGEQYF	TGTGCCAGCAGCGCCTTGCGGGGCGAGCAGTACTTC
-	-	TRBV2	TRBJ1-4	CASSDVGAANEKLFF	TGTGCCAGCAGTGATGTGGGGGCAGCTAATGAAAAACTGTTTTTT
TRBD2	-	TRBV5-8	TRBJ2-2	CASSLGLGNTGELFF	TGTGCCAGCAGCCTGGGACTAGGGAACACCGGGGAGCTGTTTTTT
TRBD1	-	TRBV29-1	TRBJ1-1	CSVATGGGTEAFF	TGCAGCGTTGCGACAGGGGGCGGAACTGAAGCTTTCTTT
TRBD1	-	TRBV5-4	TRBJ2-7	CASSSGTVTYEQYF	TGTGCCAGCAGCTCCGGGACAGTTACCTACGAGCAGTACTTC
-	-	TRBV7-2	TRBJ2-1	CASSLAVPGVDEQFF	TGTGCCAGCAGCTTAGCGGTTCCAGGCGTCGATGAGCAGTTCTTC
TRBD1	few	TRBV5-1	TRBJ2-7	CASSLGTGAYEQYF	TGCGCCAGCAGTCTCGGGACAGGGGCCTACGAGCAGTACTTC
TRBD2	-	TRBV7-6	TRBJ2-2	CASSGLAGPPGELFF	TGTGCCAGCAGCGGACTAGCGGGGCCCCCCGGGGAGCTGTTTTTT
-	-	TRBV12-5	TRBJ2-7	CASGLSGVGYEQYF	TGTGCTAGTGGTTTGAGCGGAGTTGGGTACGAGCAGTACTTC
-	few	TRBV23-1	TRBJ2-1	CASSANEQFF	TGCGCCAGCAGTGCGAATGAGCAGTTCTTC
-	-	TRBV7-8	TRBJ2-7	CASSSTPGEQYF	TGTGCCAGCAGCTCTACCCCAGGGGAGCAGTACTTC
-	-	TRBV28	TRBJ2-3	CASSFRGYTDTQYF	TGTGCCAGCAGTTTTAGGGGGTACACAGATACGCAGTATTTT
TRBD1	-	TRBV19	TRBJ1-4	CASRRQGVGEKLFF	TGTGCCAGTAGGAGACAGGGCGTCGGTGAAAAACTGTTTTTT
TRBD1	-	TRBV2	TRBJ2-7	CASRTGQGAYEQYF	TGTGCCAGCAGAACGGGACAGGGCGCCTACGAGCAGTACTTC
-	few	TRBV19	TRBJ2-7	CASNDRFEQYF	TGTGCCAGTAACGACAGGTTCGAGCAGTACTTC
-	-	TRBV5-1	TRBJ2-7	CASRKARGAPIDYEQYF	TGCGCCAGCAGAAAGGCCAGGGGGGCCCCCATTGACTACGAGCAGTACTTC
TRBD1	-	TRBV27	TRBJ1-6	CASSSGQGWREPLHF	TGTGCCAGCAGTTCCGGACAGGGATGGCGGGAACCCCTCCACTTT
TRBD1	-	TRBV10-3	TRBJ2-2	CAISELDRDAGELFF	TGTGCCATCAGTGAGCTGGACAGGGATGCCGGGGAGCTGTTTTTT
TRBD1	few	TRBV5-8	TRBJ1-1	CASSWDRGTIEAFF	TGTGCCAGCAGCTGGGACAGGGGGACAATTGAAGCTTTCTTT
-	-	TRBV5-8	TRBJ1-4	CASSWQGRNERLFF	TGTGCCAGCAGCTGGCAGGGCAGAAATGAAAGACTGTTTTTT
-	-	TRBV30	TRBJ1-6	CAWRGTPNSPLHF	TGTGCCTGGAGGGGGACACCAAATTCACCCCTCCACTTT
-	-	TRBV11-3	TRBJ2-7	CASSWGLYEQYF	TGTGCCAGCAGCTGGGGACTCTACGAGCAGTACTTC
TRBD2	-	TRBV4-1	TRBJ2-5	CASSPLLAGGPGETQYF	TGCGCCAGCAGCCCGCTTCTAGCGGGGGGGCCAGGGGAGACCCAGTACTTC
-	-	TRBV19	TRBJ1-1	CASSVLTGSAEAFF	TGTGCCAGTAGCGTACTAACAGGGAGCGCTGAAGCTTTCTTT
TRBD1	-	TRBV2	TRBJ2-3	CASRQGTGGYTDTQYF	TGTGCCAGCAGACAAGGGACAGGGGGATACACAGATACGCAGTATTTT
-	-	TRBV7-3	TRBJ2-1	CASSLQTGEQFF	TGTGCCAGCAGCTTACAAACGGGAGAGCAGTTCTTC
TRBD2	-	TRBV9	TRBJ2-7	CASSEGGSGGYYEQYF	TGTGCCAGCAGCGAGGGAGGTAGCGGGGGATACTACGAGCAGTACTTC
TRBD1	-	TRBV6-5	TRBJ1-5	CASRMGQGNQPQHF	TGTGCCAGCAGGATGGGACAGGGAAATCAGCCCCAGCATTTT
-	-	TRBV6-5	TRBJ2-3	CASSYSSADTQYF	TGTGCCAGCAGTTACTCGTCGGCAGATACGCAGTATTTT
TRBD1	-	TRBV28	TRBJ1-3	CASSLQGAITIYF	TGTGCCAGCAGTTTACAGGGGGCGATAACCATATATTTT
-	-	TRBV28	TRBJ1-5	CASSLYRDNQPQHF	TGTGCCAGCAGTTTATACAGGGACAATCAGCCCCAGCATTTT
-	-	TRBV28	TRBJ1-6	CASKPGLNNSPLHF	TGTGCCAGCAAACCGGGATTAAATAATTCACCCCTCCACTTT
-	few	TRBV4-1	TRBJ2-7	CASSQGHSYEQYF	TGCGCCAGCAGCCAGGGACACTCCTACGAGCAGTACTTC